A selection of T cell receptor beta chains follows, all from one sample in a study of control samples from healthy donors and cancer patients. The protocol was immunoSEQ multiplex PCR, while the TCRdb copy is restricted to in-frame clones and leaves out a portion. The table includes around 200,000 clones, roughly 93% detected once. Sequencing was carried out using blood. Source of these receptors: a man between 18 and 29 years old in good health. Each CDR3 is given with its conserved first and last residue. D genes are given only for firm matches. A row's size may be missing; if present it is once, few, many or a size class.

v_call: TRBV2; clone_size: -; d_call: -; j_call: TRBJ2-7; cdr3_nt: TGTGCCAGCAAAGGCGGGGTCTACGAGCAGTACTTC; cdr3_aa: CASKGGVYEQYF
v_call: TRBV7-9; clone_size: -; d_call: -; j_call: TRBJ2-1; cdr3_nt: TGTGCCAGCAGCCGGGTCGGTGGGGGGCAGTTCTTC; cdr3_aa: CASSRVGGGQFF
v_call: TRBV6-5; clone_size: -; d_call: -; j_call: TRBJ1-4; cdr3_nt: TGTGCCAGCAGCGGGGGGCGGTCTAATGAAAAACTGTTTTTT; cdr3_aa: CASSGGRSNEKLFF
v_call: TRBV7-8; clone_size: -; d_call: -; j_call: TRBJ2-7; cdr3_nt: TGTGCCAGCAGCCTACGGGGCTTGGCAGGGGTGCGCTACGAGCAGTACTTC; cdr3_aa: CASSLRGLAGVRYEQYF
v_call: TRBV5-4; clone_size: -; d_call: TRBD2; j_call: TRBJ2-2; cdr3_nt: TGTGCCACCGCGGGGGGGCAGAACACCGGGGAGCTGTTTTTT; cdr3_aa: CATAGGQNTGELFF
v_call: TRBV6-5; clone_size: -; d_call: -; j_call: TRBJ2-7; cdr3_nt: TGTGCCAGCAGCGCCGGGCCGGGGGACCTATACGAGCAGTACTTC; cdr3_aa: CASSAGPGDLYEQYF
v_call: TRBV5-1; clone_size: -; d_call: -; j_call: TRBJ2-1; cdr3_nt: TGCGCCAGCAGTTTTGACTTGGGTGAGCAGTTCTTC; cdr3_aa: CASSFDLGEQFF
v_call: TRBV27; clone_size: -; d_call: -; j_call: TRBJ2-3; cdr3_nt: TGTGCCAGCAGTTCGAGGTTCGGGGGCGGAGATACGCAGTATTTT; cdr3_aa: CASSSRFGGGDTQYF
v_call: TRBV12-5; clone_size: -; d_call: -; j_call: TRBJ2-7; cdr3_nt: TGTGCTAGTGCGTCCCCAGGTACCTACGAGCAGTACTTC; cdr3_aa: CASASPGTYEQYF
v_call: TRBV15; clone_size: few; d_call: -; j_call: TRBJ2-7; cdr3_nt: TGTGCCACCAGCAGAGGGTCAGGCCCCTACGAGCAGTACTTC; cdr3_aa: CATSRGSGPYEQYF
v_call: TRBV10-3; clone_size: -; d_call: TRBD1; j_call: TRBJ1-5; cdr3_nt: TGTGCCATCATTTGGACAGGGTTCAATCAGCCCCAGCATTTT; cdr3_aa: CAIIWTGFNQPQHF
v_call: TRBV2; clone_size: -; d_call: -; j_call: TRBJ2-7; cdr3_nt: TGTGCCAGCAGCGGATTGACACAGACTACCTACGAGCAGTACTTC; cdr3_aa: CASSGLTQTTYEQYF
v_call: TRBV18; clone_size: -; d_call: -; j_call: TRBJ1-3; cdr3_nt: TGTGCCAGCTCCTCGGCAAGGGGCCCTGGAAACACCATATATTTT; cdr3_aa: CASSSARGPGNTIYF
v_call: TRBV6-9; clone_size: few; d_call: -; j_call: TRBJ1-5; cdr3_nt: TGTGCCAGCAGTTCGGACGCGGGGGTGGGGCAGCCCCAGCATTTT; cdr3_aa: CASSSDAGVGQPQHF
v_call: TRBV3-1/TRBV3-2; clone_size: -; d_call: TRBD1; j_call: TRBJ2-7; cdr3_nt: TGTGCCAGCAGCCCGAGGGACAGGGGAACCTACGAGCAGTACTTC; cdr3_aa: CASSPRDRGTYEQYF
v_call: TRBV10-2; clone_size: -; d_call: TRBD1; j_call: TRBJ2-7; cdr3_nt: TGCGCCAGCTTGTCTCTAGACAGGGGTTTCTACGAGCAGTACTTC; cdr3_aa: CASLSLDRGFYEQYF
v_call: TRBV21-1; clone_size: once; d_call: -; j_call: TRBJ2-7; cdr3_nt: TGTGCCAGCATGAGGAGCGTCTCCTACGAGCAGTACTTC; cdr3_aa: CASMRSVSYEQYF
v_call: TRBV15; clone_size: -; d_call: -; j_call: TRBJ1-3; cdr3_nt: TGTGCCACCAGCAGACGGGAGACCTTCGGGGGAACAAGAGACACCATATATTTT; cdr3_aa: CATSRRETFGGTRDTIYF
v_call: TRBV5-4; clone_size: -; d_call: -; j_call: TRBJ2-2; cdr3_nt: TGTGCCAGCAGCCAGGACAGCCCCGGGGAGCTGTTTTTT; cdr3_aa: CASSQDSPGELFF
v_call: TRBV4-1; clone_size: -; d_call: -; j_call: TRBJ2-3; cdr3_nt: TGCGCCAGCAGCCCATCACTTGGTGCGGAGGTCACAGATACGCAGTATTTT; cdr3_aa: CASSPSLGAEVTDTQYF
v_call: TRBV30; clone_size: -; d_call: -; j_call: TRBJ1-1; cdr3_nt: TGTGCCTGGAAACCCGCCTGGACTGAAGCTTTCTTT; cdr3_aa: CAWKPAWTEAFF
v_call: TRBV7-6; clone_size: -; d_call: TRBD1; j_call: TRBJ1-1; cdr3_nt: TGTGCCAGCAGCCTGAGACAGGGGGCTATGAACACTGAAGCTTTCTTT; cdr3_aa: CASSLRQGAMNTEAFF
v_call: TRBV6-5; clone_size: -; d_call: -; j_call: TRBJ1-3; cdr3_nt: TGTGCCAGCAGTTATGCCCAGGGCCGCTCTGGAAACACCATATATTTT; cdr3_aa: CASSYAQGRSGNTIYF
v_call: TRBV3-1/TRBV3-2; clone_size: -; d_call: TRBD1; j_call: TRBJ1-1; cdr3_nt: TGTGCCAGCAGCCAACAGGGGGTCAACAAGGTCGCTGAAGCTTTCTTT; cdr3_aa: CASSQQGVNKVAEAFF
v_call: TRBV12-3/TRBV12-4; clone_size: -; d_call: TRBD1; j_call: TRBJ1-4; cdr3_nt: TGTGCCAGCAGGGACAGGACGGAAAAACTGTTTTTT; cdr3_aa: CASRDRTEKLFF
v_call: TRBV18; clone_size: once; d_call: TRBD1; j_call: TRBJ2-7; cdr3_nt: TGTGCCAGCTCACCTACAGGGGGAACGGGATACGAGCAGTACTTC; cdr3_aa: CASSPTGGTGYEQYF
v_call: TRBV7-8; clone_size: -; d_call: -; j_call: TRBJ1-1; cdr3_nt: TGTGCCAGCAGCTCCCGGCCCGGAGGTGGGGTACTGAGCACTGAAGCTTTCTTT; cdr3_aa: CASSSRPGGGVLSTEAFF
v_call: TRBV18; clone_size: once; d_call: TRBD1; j_call: TRBJ1-4; cdr3_nt: TGTGCCAGCTCAACGTGGACAGGGGGCGGTGAAAAACTGTTTTTT; cdr3_aa: CASSTWTGGGEKLFF
v_call: TRBV2; clone_size: -; d_call: -; j_call: TRBJ2-3; cdr3_nt: TGTGCCAGCAGTGAATATAGGGGTGGGCGACCGCAGTATTTT; cdr3_aa: CASSEYRGGRPQYF
v_call: TRBV24-1; clone_size: -; d_call: -; j_call: TRBJ2-1; cdr3_nt: TGTGCCACCAGTAGGGGAATGGTACCTGGGCAGTTCTTC; cdr3_aa: CATSRGMVPGQFF
v_call: TRBV29-1; clone_size: -; d_call: -; j_call: TRBJ1-1; cdr3_nt: TGCAGCGTTGACGGGGGGCCCGCAAGGAACACTGAAGCTTTCTTT; cdr3_aa: CSVDGGPARNTEAFF
v_call: TRBV7-8; clone_size: once; d_call: TRBD2; j_call: TRBJ2-2; cdr3_nt: TGTGCCAGCAGCTTACTAGCGGGGGGGCGTGTTACCGGGGAGCTGTTTTTT; cdr3_aa: CASSLLAGGRVTGELFF
v_call: TRBV4-1; clone_size: few; d_call: -; j_call: TRBJ1-1; cdr3_nt: TGCGCCAGCGGAAGGGGAGGGAACACTGAAGCTTTCTTT; cdr3_aa: CASGRGGNTEAFF
v_call: TRBV3-1/TRBV3-2; clone_size: -; d_call: TRBD1; j_call: TRBJ2-2; cdr3_nt: TGTGCCAGCAGCCAAGTGGTGGGGACAGGGGGCTTCACCGGGGAGCTGTTTTTT; cdr3_aa: CASSQVVGTGGFTGELFF
v_call: TRBV12-5; clone_size: once; d_call: TRBD1; j_call: TRBJ2-7; cdr3_nt: TGTGCTAGTGGTTTAATTTTAGGGACAGGGGGATCCTACGAGCAGTACTTC; cdr3_aa: CASGLILGTGGSYEQYF
v_call: TRBV29-1; clone_size: -; d_call: TRBD2; j_call: TRBJ2-5; cdr3_nt: TGCAGCGCGATGGCTAGCGGGGCGAAGACCCAGTACTTC; cdr3_aa: CSAMASGAKTQYF
v_call: TRBV30; clone_size: -; d_call: -; j_call: TRBJ1-4; cdr3_nt: TGTGCCTGGAGTCCCGACAGTAGAAATGAAAAACTGTTTTTT; cdr3_aa: CAWSPDSRNEKLFF
v_call: TRBV4-2; clone_size: -; d_call: TRBD2; j_call: TRBJ2-4; cdr3_nt: TGTGCCAGCAGCCAAGGGGTGACCGGGACTAGCGGGGGTTCCAAAAACATTCAGTACTTC; cdr3_aa: CASSQGVTGTSGGSKNIQYF
v_call: TRBV12-3/TRBV12-4; clone_size: -; d_call: -; j_call: TRBJ1-6; cdr3_nt: TGTGCCAGCAGGTTGGTCAGGGAGTCACCCCTCCACTTT; cdr3_aa: CASRLVRESPLHF
v_call: TRBV10-3; clone_size: -; d_call: -; j_call: TRBJ2-5; cdr3_nt: TGTGCCATCAGTGAGTCTAGCGGTTCCCAAGAGACCCAGTACTTC; cdr3_aa: CAISESSGSQETQYF
v_call: TRBV28; clone_size: -; d_call: TRBD1; j_call: TRBJ1-1; cdr3_nt: TGTGCCAGCTACTCACTTAGGGGGCGGACTGAAGCTTTCTTT; cdr3_aa: CASYSLRGRTEAFF
v_call: TRBV3-1/TRBV3-2; clone_size: -; d_call: -; j_call: TRBJ1-5; cdr3_nt: TGTGCCAGCAGCCAAGAGGGGGCCCGTCTGCCCCAGCATTTT; cdr3_aa: CASSQEGARLPQHF
v_call: TRBV29-1; clone_size: -; d_call: -; j_call: TRBJ2-5; cdr3_nt: TGCAGCGGCGCTGAGGGGGAGACCCAGTACTTC; cdr3_aa: CSGAEGETQYF
v_call: TRBV3-1/TRBV3-2; clone_size: -; d_call: -; j_call: TRBJ2-2; cdr3_nt: TGTGCCAGCAGCCAAACCCAGGCGTACACCGGGGAGCTGTTTTTT; cdr3_aa: CASSQTQAYTGELFF
v_call: TRBV19; clone_size: -; d_call: TRBD2; j_call: TRBJ2-4; cdr3_nt: TGTGCCAGTAGTATAGTTGGGACTAGCGGGGGCCTGGCCTTC; cdr3_aa: CASSIVGTSGGLAF
v_call: TRBV5-5; clone_size: -; d_call: TRBD1; j_call: TRBJ1-2; cdr3_nt: TGTGCCAGCAGGCTGGCTGGACAGGGGGCTGGAGCCTTC; cdr3_aa: CASRLAGQGAGAF
v_call: TRBV6-5; clone_size: few; d_call: TRBD1; j_call: TRBJ2-2; cdr3_nt: TGTGCCAGCAGAGACAGGGGGCCCACCGGGGAGCTGTTTTTT; cdr3_aa: CASRDRGPTGELFF
v_call: TRBV5-1; clone_size: -; d_call: TRBD2; j_call: TRBJ2-1; cdr3_nt: TGCGCCAGCAGCCCTGGACTAGCGGGGGATTTAGATGAGCAGTTCTTC; cdr3_aa: CASSPGLAGDLDEQFF
v_call: TRBV5-1; clone_size: -; d_call: TRBD2; j_call: TRBJ2-1; cdr3_nt: TGCGCCAGCAGCTTCGGGGGGGCCTCCTACAATGAGCAGTTCTTC; cdr3_aa: CASSFGGASYNEQFF
v_call: TRBV5-1; clone_size: once; d_call: -; j_call: TRBJ2-1; cdr3_nt: TGCGCCAGCAGCCCATTTAATTTCTACAATGAGCAGTTCTTC; cdr3_aa: CASSPFNFYNEQFF
v_call: TRBV7-3; clone_size: -; d_call: TRBD1; j_call: TRBJ2-2; cdr3_nt: TGTGCCAGCAGCACACTTGGGACAGGGAACACCGGGGAGCTGTTTTTT; cdr3_aa: CASSTLGTGNTGELFF
v_call: TRBV6-6; clone_size: once; d_call: -; j_call: TRBJ2-2; cdr3_nt: TGTGCCAGCAGTTACCTGGGTTACAACACCGGGGAGCTGTTTTTT; cdr3_aa: CASSYLGYNTGELFF
v_call: TRBV3-1/TRBV3-2; clone_size: -; d_call: -; j_call: TRBJ2-7; cdr3_nt: TGTGCCAGCAGCCAAGCCTACGAGCAGTACTTC; cdr3_aa: CASSQAYEQYF
v_call: TRBV4-1; clone_size: -; d_call: TRBD1; j_call: TRBJ1-2; cdr3_nt: TGCGCCAGCAGCCTACGGACAGGGGGGGGATTTAACTATGGCTACACCTTC; cdr3_aa: CASSLRTGGGFNYGYTF
v_call: TRBV6-1; clone_size: -; d_call: -; j_call: TRBJ2-7; cdr3_nt: TGTGCCAGCAGTGATCTGGGCCACGAGCAGTACTTC; cdr3_aa: CASSDLGHEQYF
v_call: TRBV19; clone_size: -; d_call: -; j_call: TRBJ2-7; cdr3_nt: TGTGCCAGTAGTATTCTGCCAGGGGTCTACGAGCAGTACTTC; cdr3_aa: CASSILPGVYEQYF
v_call: TRBV7-9; clone_size: -; d_call: -; j_call: TRBJ2-7; cdr3_nt: TGTGCCAGCAGCTTTGACGGAAGATACGAGCAGTACTTC; cdr3_aa: CASSFDGRYEQYF